In this sample, the clone carrying this T cell receptor beta chain turned up a few times. Its antigen is unknown. Making TCR cDNA involved 5'RACE template switching, which added UMIs and a universal primer site. TCRdb passed the 5' RACE reads through MiXCR, listing each CDR3 protein once. The sample yields 300,000 or so distinct CDR3 sequences, over 10% seen once. This sample is part of a study of T cells after yellow fever vaccination. Study in general: For low cell numbers, libraries were made with SMART-Seq v4 Ultra Low Input. General study findings and limits: Booster samples showed a return of most primary-vaccination clones (approximately 96% CD4, around 88% CD8). Contamination of FACS-sorted repertoires by abundant clonotypes from the bulk population could occur.

Unmatched junction bases numbered 17, after V lost 5 bases and J lost 4 bases. This CDR3 comprises 20 residues. Germline V gene sequence: CDR1 SGHAT, CDR2 FQDESV (reference sequence). The TCR comes from a man aged 30-40 years who received the YFV17D yellow fever vaccine. V and J are TRBV11-1 and TRBJ2-4; 13 bases are a match to TRBD2. The specimen was CD4+ T cells sorted from PBMCs, collected 45 days after the yellow fever booster vaccination. CDR3 protein: CASSARTSGSMGTLKNIQYF. The CDR3 nucleotides are TGTGCCAGCAGCGCTAGGACTAGCGGGAGCATGGGGACTCTTAAAAACATTCAGTACTTC.